This paragraph reports one T cell receptor beta chain. This table comes from immunoSEQ multiplex PCR, and its TCRdb copy is limited to in-frame clones, with some not included. The table includes about 60,000 clones, about 83% detected once. The sample belongs to a study of technical replicates of blood from a handful of donors. Germline CDR1 and CDR2: SGHTS and YDEGEE. V lost 4 bases and J lost 4; bases outside the gene matches: 8. The CDR3 contains 15 residues. Sequencing input: PBMCs. The source is a human donor in good health. Some clones in this sample may be carry-over from other donors' samples. V usage is TRBV5-8 and J usage is TRBJ1-3, with 7 bases matching TRBD1. The CDR3: CASSPGTAIGNTIYF. The DNA for the CDR3 is TGTGCCAGCAGCCCGGGGACAGCGATAGGAAACACCATATATTTT. Combining the CDR3 with reference TRBV5-8 and TRBJ1-3 gives the whole variable domain EAGVTQSPTHLIKTRGQQATLRCSPISGHTSVYWYQQALGLGLQFLLWYDEGEERNRGNFPPRFSGRQFPNYSSELNVNALELEDSALYLCASSPGTAIGNTIYFGEGSWLTVV.